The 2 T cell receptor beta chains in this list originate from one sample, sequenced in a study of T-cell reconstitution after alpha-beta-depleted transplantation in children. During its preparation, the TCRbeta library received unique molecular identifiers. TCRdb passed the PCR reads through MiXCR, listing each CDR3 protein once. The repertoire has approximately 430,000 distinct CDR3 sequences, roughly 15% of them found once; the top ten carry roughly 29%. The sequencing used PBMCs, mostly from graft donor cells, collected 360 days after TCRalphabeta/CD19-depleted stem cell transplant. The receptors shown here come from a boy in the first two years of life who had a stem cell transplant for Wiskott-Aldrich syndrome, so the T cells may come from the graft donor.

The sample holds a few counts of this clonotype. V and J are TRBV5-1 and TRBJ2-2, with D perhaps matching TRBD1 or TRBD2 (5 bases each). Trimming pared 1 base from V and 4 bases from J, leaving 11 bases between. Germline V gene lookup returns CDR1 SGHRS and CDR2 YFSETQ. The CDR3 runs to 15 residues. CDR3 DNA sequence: TGCGCCAGCAGCTTGAGGGACGTCCGCACCGGGGAGCTGTTTTTT. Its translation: CASSLRDVRTGELFF.

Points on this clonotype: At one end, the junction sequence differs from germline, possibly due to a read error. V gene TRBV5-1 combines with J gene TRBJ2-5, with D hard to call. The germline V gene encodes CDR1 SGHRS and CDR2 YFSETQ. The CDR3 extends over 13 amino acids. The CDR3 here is CASSLFGYETHYF. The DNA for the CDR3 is TGCGCCAGCAGCTTGTTCGGGTACGAGACCCACTACTTC.